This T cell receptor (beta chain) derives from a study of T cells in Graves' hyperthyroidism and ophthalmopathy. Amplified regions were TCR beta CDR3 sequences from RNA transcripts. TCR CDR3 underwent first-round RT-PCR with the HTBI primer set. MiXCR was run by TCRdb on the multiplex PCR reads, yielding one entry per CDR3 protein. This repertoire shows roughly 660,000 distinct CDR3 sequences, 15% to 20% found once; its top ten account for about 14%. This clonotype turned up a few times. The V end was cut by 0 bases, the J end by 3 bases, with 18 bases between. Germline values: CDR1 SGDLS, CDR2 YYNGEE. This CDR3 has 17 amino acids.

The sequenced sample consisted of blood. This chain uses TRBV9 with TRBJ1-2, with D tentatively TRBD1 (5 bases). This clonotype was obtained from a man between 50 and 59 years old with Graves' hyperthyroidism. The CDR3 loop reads CASSVGFGTAGDYGYTF. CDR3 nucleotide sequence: TGTGCCAGCAGCGTAGGTTTTGGGACTGCGGGCGACTATGGCTACACCTTC.